The rows below give T cell receptor beta chains drawn from one sample of a study of T cells in Graves' hyperthyroidism and ophthalmopathy. TCRdb used MiXCR to reprocess the multiplex PCR reads, holding one entry per CDR3 protein. The repertoire consists of under 650,000 distinct CDR3 sequences, with about a sixth occurring once and the leading ten covering around 4%. Sequenced material: blood. All receptors come from a woman aged 30 to 39 with Graves' hyperthyroidism. CDR3s include the opening cysteine and the closing phenylalanine or tryptophan. A D gene is named only where the DNA matches it firmly. Clone size, where shown, is once, few, many, or a class for clones that have expanded.

D,V,J,size,DNA,CDR3
TRBD1,TRBV7-9,TRBJ2-1,NA,TGTGCCAGCAGCTCGGAGACAGGGGTCAATGAGCAGTTCTTC,CASSSETGVNEQFF
NA,TRBV11-2,TRBJ2-7,many,TGTGCCAGCAGCTTATATGGGGGATCCTACGAGCAGTACTTC,CASSLYGGSYEQYF
TRBD2,TRBV5-5,TRBJ2-5,NA,TGTGCCAGCAGCTTGACTAGCGGGAGTATGGAGACCCAGTACTTC,CASSLTSGSMETQYF
NA,TRBV20-1,TRBJ2-7,NA,TGCAGTGCTAAGAGTGGCGAGCAGTACTTC,CSAKSGEQYF
NA,TRBV30,TRBJ2-4,NA,TGTGCCTGGAGTGTAGGAGCTTTCCCTCAGTACTTC,CAWSVGAFPQYF
TRBD2,TRBV27,TRBJ2-1,many,TGTGCCAGCAGTTTTTTGCCCCGGACTAGCGGGAGGGGGGCCTACAATGAGCAGTTCTTC,CASSFLPRTSGRGAYNEQFF
NA,TRBV5-6,TRBJ2-1,NA,TGTGCCAGCAGCGCGGGGACTGCCAATGAGCAGTTCTTC,CASSAGTANEQFF
NA,TRBV12-3/TRBV12-4,TRBJ2-3,many,TGTGCCAGCAGTTTAGGTGGGGATAGCACAGATACGCAGTATTTT,CASSLGGDSTDTQYF
NA,TRBV3-1,TRBJ1-2,NA,TGTGCCAGCAGCCAAGAAGATGGGGGCAACTATGGCTACACCTTC,CASSQEDGGNYGYTF
NA,TRBV29-1,TRBJ2-6,NA,TGCAGCGTTGAGTCGGGGTCCTCTGGGGCCAACGTCCTGACTTTC,CSVESGSSGANVLTF
NA,TRBV5-1,TRBJ2-7,many,TGCGCCAGCAGCTTGGCGGCGGGGAAATCGAACGAGCAGTACTTC,CASSLAAGKSNEQYF
NA,TRBV6-2/TRBV6-3,TRBJ1-5,many,TGTGCCAGCAGGCGGGGGACCGGAGGGAATCAGCCCCAGCATTTT,CASRRGTGGNQPQHF
NA,TRBV4-2,TRBJ1-1,few,TGTGCCAGCACATCGGCAGGGAATCGTCTCACTGAAGCTTTCTTT,CASTSAGNRLTEAFF
NA,TRBV7-9,TRBJ1-1,many,TGTGCCAGCAGCTTAGCGGGTACAGGGTCCACTGAAGCTTTCTTT,CASSLAGTGSTEAFF
NA,TRBV12-3/TRBV12-4,TRBJ2-1,NA,TGTGCCAGCAGTTCGAAGGACGGCCGAACCTACAATGAGCAGTTCTTC,CASSSKDGRTYNEQFF
NA,TRBV4-3,TRBJ2-2,NA,TGCGCCAGCAGCCGGCGGCGAGGACCGAACACCGGGGAGCTGTTTTTT,CASSRRRGPNTGELFF
TRBD2,TRBV3-1,TRBJ2-3,few,TGTGCCAGCAGCTTCAGGGAGGGAGATACGCAGTATTTT,CASSFREGDTQYF
TRBD1,TRBV19,TRBJ1-1,once,TGTGCCAGCGGTCGTAGGGGGCGCTTGAACACTGAAGCTTTCTTT,CASGRRGRLNTEAFF
NA,TRBV6-1,TRBJ2-7,NA,TGTGCCAGCAAAAAGGTAGCAGGTCCCTACGAGCAGTACTTC,CASKKVAGPYEQYF
NA,TRBV4-2,TRBJ2-5,few,TGTGCCAGCAGCCAAGTCAGTGGGAGGTTTGACGAGACCCAGTACTTC,CASSQVSGRFDETQYF
TRBD1,TRBV11-3,TRBJ2-2,many,TGTGCCAGCAGCCCCCGGACAGGGCAGAACACCGGGGAGCTGTTTTTT,CASSPRTGQNTGELFF
TRBD2,TRBV27,TRBJ2-1,many,TGTGCCAGCAGCACTCTAGCGGGTTCATACAATGAGCAGTTCTTC,CASSTLAGSYNEQFF
NA,TRBV12-3/TRBV12-4,TRBJ2-2,many,TGTGCCAGCAGCGTAACGAACACCGGGGAGCTGTTTTTT,CASSVTNTGELFF
TRBD2,TRBV27,TRBJ2-1,many,TGTGCCAGCACTTTACTAGCGGGAGAGAGTAATGAGCAGTTCTTC,CASTLLAGESNEQFF
NA,TRBV9,TRBJ2-7,NA,TGTGCCAGCAGCGTTGATAGCGGTTTCTACGAGCAGTACTTC,CASSVDSGFYEQYF
NA,TRBV30,TRBJ1-1,many,TGTGCCTACCGGGGGGACACTGAAGCTTTCTTT,CAYRGDTEAFF
TRBD1,TRBV5-1,TRBJ1-1,many,TGCGCCAGCAGCCCTTGGACAGGGATTTCTGAAGCTTTCTTT,CASSPWTGISEAFF
NA,TRBV7-8,TRBJ2-7,many,TGTGCCAGCAGCAGACGGACAGTTTCCTACGAGCAGTACTTC,CASSRRTVSYEQYF
NA,TRBV12-3/TRBV12-4,TRBJ1-1,many,TGTGCCAGCCGGAATCGCCCTTTTTCGTACGGGTTGAACACTGAAGCTTTCTTT,CASRNRPFSYGLNTEAFF
NA,TRBV28,TRBJ2-1,many,TGTGCCAGCAGTCTCTATGGGAATGAGCAGTTCTTC,CASSLYGNEQFF